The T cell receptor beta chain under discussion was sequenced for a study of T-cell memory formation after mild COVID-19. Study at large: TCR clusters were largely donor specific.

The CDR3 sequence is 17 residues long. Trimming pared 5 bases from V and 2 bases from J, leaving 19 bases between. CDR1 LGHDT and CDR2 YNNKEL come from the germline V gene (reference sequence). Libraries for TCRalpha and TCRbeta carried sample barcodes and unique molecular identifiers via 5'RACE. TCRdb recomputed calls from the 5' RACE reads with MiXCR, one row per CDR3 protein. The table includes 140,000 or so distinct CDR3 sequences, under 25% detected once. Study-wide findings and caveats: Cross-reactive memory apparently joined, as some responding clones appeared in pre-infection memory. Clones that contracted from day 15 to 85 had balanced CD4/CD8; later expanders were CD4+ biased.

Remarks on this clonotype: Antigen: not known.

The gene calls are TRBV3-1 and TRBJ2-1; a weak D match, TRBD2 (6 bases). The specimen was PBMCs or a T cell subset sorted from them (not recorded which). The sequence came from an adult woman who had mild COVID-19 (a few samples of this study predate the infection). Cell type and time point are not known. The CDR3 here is CASSGGPNGGTYNEQFF. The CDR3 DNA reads TGTGCCAGCAGCGGCGGCCCAAACGGGGGAACCTACAATGAGCAGTTCTTC.